In this sample, the clone carrying this TCR beta chain turned up a few times. Trimming left V 0 bases short and J 1 base short, with 10 bases between. In germline, CDR1 is SGHDN, CDR2 FVKESK. The CDR3 covers 15 residues. TCRdb's copy holds only in-frame clones and misses some; the assay was immunoSEQ multiplex PCR. The sample yields fewer than 80,000 clones, around 88% seen once. This entry is derived from a study of blood T cell repertoires in COVID-19. Sequencing input: peripheral blood. The chain combines TRBV14 with TRBJ2-7; unclear D gene. This TCR derives from a man in his thirties or forties with acute or convalescent COVID-19. The CDR3 loop is CASSQEVWLSYEQYF. The CDR3 DNA reads TGTGCCAGCAGCCAAGAGGTGTGGCTTTCCTACGAGCAGTACTTC.